Below are 9 T cell receptor beta chains sequenced from a single sample in a study of OX40 agonist ivuxolimab in advanced cancers. Libraries were prepared through the immunoSEQ multiplex PCR assay. This is the immuneACCESS table as TCRdb keeps it, with only in-frame sequences that have V and J called. A part of the clones is gone; compared with another copy, unresolved V genes explain less than half, and the rest is unexplained. Present in this sample are approximately 84,000 clones, about 88% of which were seen just once. Jointly, the top ten make up 0.8% to 1% of the sample. The specimen comprised CD4+ or CD8+ T cells sorted from blood, sampled in a trial of the OX40 agonist ivuxolimab. The receptors come from an adult with an advanced solid tumor such as melanoma, head and neck, liver or kidney cancer.

The CDR3 bases are TGTGCCAGCAGTGACCAAACTAGCGGGAGGGATACGCAGTATTTT. Its translation: CASSDQTSGRDTQYF. V and J are TRBV25-1 and TRBJ2-3; the match to TRBD2 covers 12 bases. This CDR3 region has 15 residues. V was pared by 3 bases and J by 6 bases, with 4 bases of the junction left unmatched. Germline V CDR1 and CDR2: MGHDK, SYGVNS.

The chain has TRBV19 and TRBJ2-5, with 8 bases aligning to TRBD2. CDR1 and CDR2 (germline): LNHDA, SQIVND (reference sequence). V trimming: 5 bases; J trimming: 5 bases; junction bases outside the gene matches: 10. This CDR3 has 15 residues. The DNA for the CDR3 is TGTGCCAGTAGTCCGGGCGGGGGGCCTGGGGAGACCCAGTACTTC. This codes for CASSPGGGPGETQYF.

The chain combines TRBV6-7 with TRBJ2-5; D unclear. TRBV6-7 is an ORF, and what it does is uncertain. Deletions cut 5 bases from V and 5 bases from J, with 18 bases between. The CDR3 spans 15 residues. The CDR3 loop is CASSQRASKGETQYF. The CDR3 region has the DNA TGTGCCAGCAGTCAACGGGCCTCGAAGGGCGAGACCCAGTACTTC.

This chain links TRBV27 with TRBJ2-2; 7 nucleotides line up with TRBD2. Germline V gene data show CDR1 as MNHEY and CDR2 as SMNVEV (reference sequence). J gave up 6 bases and V 6 bases, and 13 bases lay outside the gene matches. This CDR3 comprises 16 residues. The CDR3, as DNA: TGTGCCAGCAGATTCCTAGCGGAAAAGAGATCCGGGGAGCTGTTTTTT. Its protein product is CASRFLAEKRSGELFF.

As DNA, the CDR3 is TGCGCCAGCAGCTGGAGGGGTCAAGAGACCCAGTACTTC. Translating it yields CASSWRGQETQYF. The chain employs TRBV5-1 and TRBJ2-5, with D tentatively TRBD2 (6 bases). CDR1 and CDR2 (germline): SGHRS, YFSETQ. Trimming shortened V by 3 bases and J by 2 bases, and 8 bases separated the two germline ends. The CDR3 covers 13 residues.

The chain joins TRBV9 to TRBJ1-4; maybe TRBD1 (6 bases). The CDR3 covers 14 residues. V dropped 4 bases and J dropped 5 bases, with 12 bases sitting between them. Germline lookup yields CDR1 SGDLS and CDR2 YYNGEE. This CDR3 is CASSFDRKNEKLFF. The DNA of the CDR3 is TGTGCCAGCAGCTTCGACAGGAAGAATGAAAAACTGTTTTTT.

This clone was observed at least ten times. The V gene is TRBV18, the J gene TRBJ2-7, with TRBD2 matching 7 bases. The CDR3 is 15 residues long. The germline CDR1 and CDR2 sequences are KGHSH and LQKENI. J was trimmed by 7 bases and V by 2 bases; bases with no gene match: 11. CDR3 in amino acids: CASSPSGGVIQEQYF. CDR3 coding DNA: TGTGCCAGCTCACCAAGTGGGGGGGTGATCCAGGAGCAGTACTTC.

The chain links TRBV10-3 to TRBJ1-1; 8 bases fit TRBD1. Germline CDR1 ENHRY, CDR2 SYGVKD. Trimming at V came to 3 bases and at J to 3 bases, leaving 9 bases not matched to a gene. The CDR3 is 16 amino acids. As DNA, the CDR3 is TGTGCCATCAGTGATTGGACCAGGGGGCAGGACACTGAAGCTTTCTTT. This encodes CAISDWTRGQDTEAFF.

The chain joins TRBV6-1 to TRBJ1-2, with 8 bases matching TRBD1. The CDR3 is made up of 17 amino acids. V trimming: 1 base; J trimming: 8 bases; junction bases outside the gene matches: 15. Germline assignment: CDR1 MNHNS and CDR2 SASEGT. The CDR3 coding sequence is TGTGCCAGCAGTGAAGGGGCGTTGGGCAGGGGGCGCGGGGGCTACACCTTC. This codes for CASSEGALGRGRGGYTF.